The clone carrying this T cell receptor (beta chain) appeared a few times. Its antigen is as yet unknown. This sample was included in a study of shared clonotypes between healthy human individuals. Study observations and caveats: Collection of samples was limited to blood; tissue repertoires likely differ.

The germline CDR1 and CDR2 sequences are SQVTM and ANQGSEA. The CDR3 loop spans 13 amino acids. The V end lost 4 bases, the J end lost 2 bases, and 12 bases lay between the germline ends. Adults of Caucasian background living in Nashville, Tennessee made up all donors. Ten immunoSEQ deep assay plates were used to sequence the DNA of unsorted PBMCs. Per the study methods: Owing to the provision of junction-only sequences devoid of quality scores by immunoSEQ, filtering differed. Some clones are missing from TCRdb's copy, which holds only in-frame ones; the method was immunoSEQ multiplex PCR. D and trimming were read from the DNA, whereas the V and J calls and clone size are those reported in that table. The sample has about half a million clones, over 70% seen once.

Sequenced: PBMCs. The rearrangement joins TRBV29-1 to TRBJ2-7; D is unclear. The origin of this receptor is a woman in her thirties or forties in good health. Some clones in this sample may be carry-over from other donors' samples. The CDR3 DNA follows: TGCAGCGTTGGGCTGGCGGAACCCTACGAGCAGTACTTC. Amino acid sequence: CSVGLAEPYEQYF.